This is a list of T cell receptor beta chains from one sample in a study of cytomegalovirus exposure and HLA in healthy donors. Repertoires were generated with immunoSEQ multiplex PCR, while TCRdb's copy carries only in-frame clones and drops some. The sample lists over 100,000 clones; roughly 80% were seen once. Sequenced: PBMCs. These receptors all come from a man aged 30-40 years in good health and CMV-seropositive. The CDR3 runs from the conserved cysteine through the conserved F or W. The order of the fields is V gene, CDR3 length, J gene, D gene, clone size, CDR3 protein, CDR3 DNA. D genes are given only for firm matches. A clone size is listed for some rows: how often the clone was seen (once, few, many), or a class if it is expanded.

V gene: TRBV7-6; CDR3 length: 15; J gene: TRBJ2-1; D gene: TRBD2; clone size: once; CDR3 protein: CASSIWTSGYNEQFF; CDR3 DNA: TGTGCCAGCAGCATATGGACTAGCGGGTACAATGAGCAGTTCTTC
V gene: TRBV7-9; CDR3 length: 16; J gene: TRBJ2-2; D gene: .; clone size: .; CDR3 protein: CASSPPGGRNTGELFF; CDR3 DNA: TGTGCCAGCAGCCCGCCGGGGGGCAGGAACACCGGGGAGCTGTTTTTT
V gene: TRBV2; CDR3 length: 16; J gene: TRBJ1-4; D gene: TRBD1; clone size: .; CDR3 protein: CASTPKGTGGAMKLFF; CDR3 DNA: TGTGCCAGCACTCCGAAGGGGACAGGTGGGGCTATGAAACTGTTTTTT
V gene: TRBV30; CDR3 length: 13; J gene: TRBJ2-1; D gene: .; clone size: .; CDR3 protein: CAWTSSHYNEQFF; CDR3 DNA: TGTGCCTGGACTAGCAGCCATTACAATGAGCAGTTCTTC
V gene: TRBV5-6; CDR3 length: 13; J gene: TRBJ2-3; D gene: TRBD1; clone size: .; CDR3 protein: CASGGQNTDTQYF; CDR3 DNA: TGTGCCAGCGGGGGACAGAACACAGATACGCAGTATTTT
V gene: TRBV6-6; CDR3 length: 15; J gene: TRBJ2-7; D gene: TRBD1; clone size: once; CDR3 protein: CASSADRARTYEQYF; CDR3 DNA: TGTGCCAGCAGTGCGGACAGGGCCCGCACCTACGAGCAGTACTTC
V gene: TRBV6-1; CDR3 length: 14; J gene: TRBJ2-7; D gene: TRBD1; clone size: .; CDR3 protein: CASSRDRGNYEQYF; CDR3 DNA: TGTGCCAGCAGCCGGGACAGGGGTAACTACGAGCAGTACTTC
V gene: TRBV6-6; CDR3 length: 16; J gene: TRBJ2-1; D gene: TRBD2; clone size: once; CDR3 protein: CASSSALAGDFNEQFF; CDR3 DNA: TGTGCCAGCAGTTCCGCGCTAGCGGGGGACTTCAATGAGCAGTTCTTC
V gene: TRBV5-1; CDR3 length: 14; J gene: TRBJ2-5; D gene: TRBD1; clone size: .; CDR3 protein: CASSRGTGQGTQYF; CDR3 DNA: TGCGCCAGCAGCCGCGGGACAGGCCAAGGGACCCAGTACTTC
V gene: TRBV9; CDR3 length: 14; J gene: TRBJ1-2; D gene: .; clone size: .; CDR3 protein: CASSVDPGRGGYTF; CDR3 DNA: TGTGCCAGCAGCGTAGACCCAGGGCGTGGGGGCTACACCTTC
V gene: TRBV6-1; CDR3 length: 13; J gene: TRBJ1-2; D gene: TRBD1; clone size: once; CDR3 protein: CASNNRGQGGYTF; CDR3 DNA: TGTGCCAGCAATAACAGGGGGCAGGGCGGCTACACCTTC
V gene: TRBV7-9; CDR3 length: 12; J gene: TRBJ1-4; D gene: .; clone size: many; CDR3 protein: CASSQGGEKLFF; CDR3 DNA: TGTGCCAGCAGTCAAGGAGGCGAAAAACTGTTTTTT
V gene: TRBV19; CDR3 length: 18; J gene: TRBJ1-5; D gene: TRBD1; clone size: .; CDR3 protein: CASKGSPGQGARNQPQHF; CDR3 DNA: TGTGCCAGTAAAGGGTCTCCGGGACAGGGGGCTAGGAATCAGCCCCAGCATTTT
V gene: TRBV18; CDR3 length: 18; J gene: TRBJ2-1; D gene: TRBD2; clone size: once; CDR3 protein: CASSPRTSGSTPGNEQFF; CDR3 DNA: TGTGCCAGCTCACCGAGGACTAGCGGGAGTACCCCCGGCAATGAGCAGTTCTTC
V gene: TRBV13; CDR3 length: 16; J gene: TRBJ2-1; D gene: .; clone size: .; CDR3 protein: CASSYSILAWANEQFF; CDR3 DNA: TGTGCCAGCAGTTACTCGATCCTAGCGTGGGCCAATGAGCAGTTCTTC
V gene: TRBV19; CDR3 length: 15; J gene: TRBJ2-2; D gene: .; clone size: .; CDR3 protein: CASSQLGSETGELFF; CDR3 DNA: TGTGCCAGTAGTCAACTAGGCTCAGAGACCGGGGAGCTGTTTTTT
V gene: TRBV2; CDR3 length: 13; J gene: TRBJ1-5; D gene: .; clone size: .; CDR3 protein: CASNRYSNQPQHF; CDR3 DNA: TGTGCCAGCAACAGGTATAGCAATCAGCCCCAGCATTTT
V gene: TRBV7-9; CDR3 length: 16; J gene: TRBJ2-2; D gene: .; clone size: .; CDR3 protein: CASSPITGWDTGELFF; CDR3 DNA: TGTGCCAGCAGCCCTATTACGGGGTGGGACACCGGGGAGCTGTTTTTT
V gene: TRBV5-1; CDR3 length: 14; J gene: TRBJ1-1; D gene: .; clone size: .; CDR3 protein: CASSLGWGGGEAFF; CDR3 DNA: TGCGCCAGCAGCTTGGGGTGGGGAGGTGGTGAAGCTTTCTTT
V gene: TRBV5-1; CDR3 length: 19; J gene: TRBJ1-5; D gene: TRBD1; clone size: .; CDR3 protein: CASSLGQGVRFRNNQPQHF; CDR3 DNA: TGCGCCAGCAGCTTAGGACAGGGAGTAAGGTTTCGGAACAATCAGCCCCAGCATTTT
V gene: TRBV10-3; CDR3 length: 15; J gene: TRBJ1-5; D gene: .; clone size: .; CDR3 protein: CAISDRGQVNQPQHF; CDR3 DNA: TGTGCCATCAGTGACCGGGGACAAGTCAATCAGCCCCAGCATTTT
V gene: TRBV2; CDR3 length: 15; J gene: TRBJ1-2; D gene: .; clone size: .; CDR3 protein: CASRGSLSSNYGYTF; CDR3 DNA: TGTGCCAGCAGGGGTAGCTTGAGTTCTAACTATGGCTACACCTTC
V gene: TRBV19; CDR3 length: 19; J gene: TRBJ2-7; D gene: TRBD1; clone size: .; CDR3 protein: CASSIRDRGLGLRAYEQYF; CDR3 DNA: TGTGCCAGTAGTATCCGGGACAGGGGTCTGGGTTTACGCGCCTACGAGCAGTACTTC
V gene: TRBV2; CDR3 length: 14; J gene: TRBJ1-5; D gene: .; clone size: .; CDR3 protein: CASSDPPGNQPQHF; CDR3 DNA: TGTGCCAGCAGTGACCCTCCGGGCAATCAGCCCCAGCATTTT
V gene: TRBV5-1; CDR3 length: 15; J gene: TRBJ2-7; D gene: TRBD1; clone size: once; CDR3 protein: CASSSGQVPSYEQYF; CDR3 DNA: TGCGCCAGCAGCTCGGGACAGGTGCCCTCCTACGAGCAGTACTTC
V gene: TRBV9; CDR3 length: 16; J gene: TRBJ1-5; D gene: .; clone size: .; CDR3 protein: CASSVGPGRSNQPQHF; CDR3 DNA: TGTGCCAGCAGCGTAGGGCCAGGGAGGAGCAATCAGCCCCAGCATTTT
V gene: TRBV6-5; CDR3 length: 14; J gene: TRBJ1-1; D gene: TRBD1; clone size: .; CDR3 protein: CASSSYRGNTEAFF; CDR3 DNA: TGTGCCAGCAGTTCCTACAGGGGAAACACTGAAGCTTTCTTT
V gene: TRBV7-9; CDR3 length: 14; J gene: TRBJ1-2; D gene: .; clone size: .; CDR3 protein: CASSLGDGVYGYTF; CDR3 DNA: TGTGCCAGCAGCTTAGGAGACGGAGTCTATGGCTACACCTTC
V gene: TRBV12-5; CDR3 length: 17; J gene: TRBJ2-6; D gene: TRBD1; clone size: .; CDR3 protein: CASGFGTGASGANVLTF; CDR3 DNA: TGTGCTAGTGGTTTTGGGACAGGTGCCTCTGGGGCCAACGTCCTGACTTTC
V gene: TRBV6-1; CDR3 length: 15; J gene: TRBJ2-5; D gene: .; clone size: .; CDR3 protein: CASSEDWASSETQYF; CDR3 DNA: TGTGCCAGCAGTGAAGACTGGGCTAGCTCGGAGACCCAGTACTTC
V gene: TRBV6-5; CDR3 length: 16; J gene: TRBJ2-1; D gene: .; clone size: .; CDR3 protein: CASSYYFGGPYNEQFF; CDR3 DNA: TGTGCCAGCAGTTATTATTTCGGAGGTCCCTACAATGAGCAGTTCTTC
V gene: TRBV5-4; CDR3 length: 17; J gene: TRBJ2-3; D gene: TRBD2; clone size: .; CDR3 protein: CASTRGGTSGSTDTQYF; CDR3 DNA: TGTGCCAGCACCCGGGGCGGGACTAGCGGGAGCACAGATACGCAGTATTTT
V gene: TRBV10-3; CDR3 length: 13; J gene: TRBJ1-1; D gene: .; clone size: .; CDR3 protein: CAIKTDQNTEAFF; CDR3 DNA: TGTGCCATCAAGACAGACCAAAACACTGAAGCTTTCTTT
V gene: TRBV27; CDR3 length: 11; J gene: TRBJ1-2; D gene: .; clone size: .; CDR3 protein: CASGGDYGYTF; CDR3 DNA: TGTGCCAGTGGGGGGGACTATGGCTACACCTTC
V gene: TRBV2; CDR3 length: 17; J gene: TRBJ1-6; D gene: .; clone size: .; CDR3 protein: CASSVYSIRYSDSPLHF; CDR3 DNA: TGTGCCAGCAGCGTTTACAGTATTCGGTATAGTGATTCACCCCTCCACTTT
V gene: TRBV5-1; CDR3 length: 15; J gene: TRBJ2-2; D gene: TRBD1; clone size: .; CDR3 protein: CASSLGTGGGGELFF; CDR3 DNA: TGCGCCAGCAGCCTCGGGACAGGGGGCGGCGGGGAGCTGTTTTTT
V gene: TRBV5-6; CDR3 length: 13; J gene: TRBJ1-1; D gene: .; clone size: .; CDR3 protein: CASSLPSNTEAFF; CDR3 DNA: TGTGCCAGCAGCTTGCCTTCGAACACTGAAGCTTTCTTT
V gene: TRBV7-9; CDR3 length: 17; J gene: TRBJ2-5; D gene: TRBD2; clone size: .; CDR3 protein: CASSLGAGTSGQETQYF; CDR3 DNA: TGTGCCAGCAGCTTAGGTGCGGGGACTAGCGGCCAAGAGACCCAGTACTTC
V gene: TRBV5-1; CDR3 length: 15; J gene: TRBJ2-2; D gene: TRBD1; clone size: .; CDR3 protein: CASTVTGGYTGELFF; CDR3 DNA: TGCGCCAGCACCGTTACAGGGGGCTACACCGGGGAGCTGTTTTTT
V gene: TRBV19; CDR3 length: 14; J gene: TRBJ2-7; D gene: .; clone size: .; CDR3 protein: CASSTFDGANEQYF; CDR3 DNA: TGTGCCAGTAGTACCTTTGATGGGGCGAACGAGCAGTACTTC
V gene: TRBV2; CDR3 length: 15; J gene: TRBJ1-1; D gene: .; clone size: .; CDR3 protein: CASSVSQGVALKAFF; CDR3 DNA: TGTGCCAGCAGTGTGAGTCAAGGTGTAGCACTGAAAGCTTTCTTT
V gene: TRBV5-4; CDR3 length: 15; J gene: TRBJ1-4; D gene: .; clone size: .; CDR3 protein: CASSPGGDEGEKLFF; CDR3 DNA: TGTGCCAGCAGCCCGGGGGGGGACGAAGGTGAAAAACTGTTTTTT
V gene: TRBV7-9; CDR3 length: 11; J gene: TRBJ2-5; D gene: .; clone size: once; CDR3 protein: CSGEDLETQYF; CDR3 DNA: TGTAGTGGGGAGGATTTGGAGACCCAGTACTTC
V gene: TRBV18; CDR3 length: 15; J gene: TRBJ2-3; D gene: .; clone size: .; CDR3 protein: CASSLRDKRTDTQYF; CDR3 DNA: TGTGCCAGCTCACTCCGGGACAAACGCACAGATACGCAGTATTTT
V gene: TRBV5-1; CDR3 length: 12; J gene: TRBJ2-3; D gene: .; clone size: .; CDR3 protein: CASSLETDTQYF; CDR3 DNA: TGCGCCAGCAGCCTTGAGACAGATACGCAGTATTTT
V gene: TRBV30; CDR3 length: 14; J gene: TRBJ1-1; D gene: TRBD1; clone size: .; CDR3 protein: CAWSVHGTGPEAFF; CDR3 DNA: TGTGCCTGGAGTGTACACGGGACAGGCCCTGAAGCTTTCTTT
V gene: TRBV9; CDR3 length: 13; J gene: TRBJ1-1; D gene: .; clone size: .; CDR3 protein: CASSVAGATEAFF; CDR3 DNA: TGTGCCAGCAGCGTAGCCGGAGCCACTGAAGCTTTCTTT
V gene: TRBV7-9; CDR3 length: 15; J gene: TRBJ2-7; D gene: TRBD1; clone size: .; CDR3 protein: CASSPPGTGVYEQYF; CDR3 DNA: TGTGCCAGCAGCCCGCCCGGGACAGGGGTATACGAGCAGTACTTC